This TCR beta chain was identified in a study of spatial heterogeneity in lung cancer. The study tagged each TCR cDNA molecule with a unique molecular identifier. TCRdb reanalysed the 5' RACE reads using MiXCR and keeps one entry per CDR3 protein. The sample has some 37,000 distinct CDR3 sequences; roughly 7.2% are singletons. Broader study findings: Ubiquitous, expanded tumor-derived TCRs were more frequently observed in blood at resection than at follow-up.

Time point defined: sample taken at primary tumor resection. A total of fewer than 80 untreated early-stage non-small cell lung cancer patients served as donors. TCRs were sequenced from unsorted whole RNA of tumor, nontumor lung or PBMC. Germline loops: CDR1 MNHEY, CDR2 SVGAGI. There are 13 residues in the CDR3. V lost 0 bases and J 9 bases, leaving 9 bases between the germline ends. A remark on this clonotype: The antigen is unknown.

The TCR originated in a female donor with early-stage non-small cell lung cancer. V usage is TRBV6-5 and J usage is TRBJ1-5, with D unclear. The input for sequencing was PBMCs, taken at surgery. This chain's CDR3 is CASSYSTGWPQHF. CDR3 in DNA: TGTGCCAGCAGTTACTCGACCGGCTGGCCCCAGCATTTT.